This T cell receptor beta chain was identified in a study of cytotoxic CD8 clonotypes in ibrutinib-treated CLL (dated by TCRdb to the early 2020s). For the study in its entirety: In this cohort, around 15 patients were treatment-naive and ten to eleven were relapsed/refractory, while about 18 had unmutated IGHV. Responses were partial in roughly 24 patients and complete in 2; after median about 68 months follow-up, roughly 14 stayed in remission and some twelve progressed. Every remission and progressive disease sample was obtained while ibrutinib was still being received by the patients. Longitudinal samples were obtainable from about 30% of the roughly 86 participants in the trial. Response samples were taken after a median of approximately 13 months on treatment, ranging from about 6 to 36 months. An average of 255,043 productive templates and 94,082 productive rearrangements was obtained per sample. Cryopreserved peripheral blood mononuclear cells were collected at three points: before therapy, at response, and at either sustained remission or disease progression.

Note on this clone: There is no known antigen for this receptor. No base-level quality is on record; no much larger clone is a single base apart.

The CDR3 measures 17 amino acids from cysteine to phenylalanine. Only CDR3 DNA remains: 51 bases, in frame from the first base. According to the germline V gene, CDR1 reads MNHNS and CDR2 reads SASEGT. V lost 0 bases and J lost 4 bases; the stretch between them is 16 bases long. A MiSeq instrument was used for deep resolution sequencing, which targeted depths ranging from 1 in 1 million up to 1 in 200,000 T cells, with coverage averaging 10x for each clonotype. The immunoSEQ hsTCRB Kit was used to generate the TCR beta libraries. The paper's processing steps were these. ImmunoSEQ Data Assistant and ImmunoSEQ Analyzer were used for data analysis, and V, D and J genes were assigned according to IMGT definitions. Clonality, with values ranging from 0 to 1, was calculated as one minus the normalized Shannon entropy of productive rearrangement frequencies. Public clonotype analysis was restricted to overrepresented clonotypes comprising at least 0.05% of each patient's repertoire. Some 14 age-matched healthy donor repertoires from immuneACCESS served as clonality controls. TCRdb took this table from immuneACCESS and kept in-frame rearrangements with V and J called. Such tables lack part of the clones; where checked against another copy, unresolved V genes explain under half of the gap, and the rest is unexplained. From that table come the V and J calls and clone size; the DNA was used to work out D and trimming. The sample table contains around 200,000 clones; only one count was recorded for roughly 65% of them. More than 4.5% of the sample is held by the ten biggest clonotypes.

On the study overall, not on this receptor specifically: Sustained-remission and progressing patients did not have matched sampling times, and lymph node repertoires were not examined. Public clonotypes were rare and either shrank or stayed stable during treatment, and the rise in clonality at ibrutinib response reflected expansion of private clonotypes. Baseline clonality exceeded that of age-matched healthy donors and correlated strongly with circulating CD8+ T-cell counts. Clonality increased at ibrutinib response, stayed stable in sustained remission, and fell back toward baseline at progression.

The time point label for this specimen denotes: about 11 months on ibrutinib. For TCR beta library preparation, approximately 2 micrograms of genomic DNA was extracted from cryopreserved PBMCs. Longitudinal blood samples from CLL patients receiving ibrutinib monotherapy were subjected to high-throughput TCR beta sequencing. Patients were enrolled in a phase 2 open-label single-center ibrutinib monotherapy trial. The receptor comes from a human donor with chronic lymphocytic leukemia. The starting material was PBMCs, obtained after 12 months of ibrutinib treatment. The V gene is TRBV6-1 and the J gene is TRBJ1-3, with TRBD1 as a weak D call on 6 bases. Read as DNA, the sequence is TGTGCCAGCAGTGAAGCTAGCCCGGACAGCGGGGGAAACACCATATATTTT. It translates as CASSEASPDSGGNTIYF.